Below, 29 T cell receptor beta chains from the same sample are listed, as sequenced in a study of multiple sclerosis patients with progressive multifocal leukoencephalopathy. Data came from immunoSEQ multiplex PCR; TCRdb stores just in-frame clones and leaves some out. Of under 35,000 clones in the sample, 87% were seen once. Described time point: time of PML onset. Sequenced material: PBMCs, taken from a patient treated with natalizumab. These receptors were obtained from a woman aged 40 to 55 with progressive multifocal leukoencephalopathy.

The count of this clone is one. The chain carries TRBV5-1 and TRBJ1-1; 7 nucleotides line up with TRBD1. V dropped 1 base and J dropped 11; count of bases not matched to a gene: 11. The CDR3 contains 14 residues. The germline gives CDR1 SGHRS, CDR2 YFSETQ. For the CDR3, the DNA is TGCGCCAGCAGCTTGCTAGGGGGCAAGCCTGGGGCTTTCTTT. It is translated as CASSLLGGKPGAFF.

V gene TRBV7-9 combines with J gene TRBJ2-1; D is uncertain. Germline-derived CDR1 and CDR2 are SEHNR and FQNEAQ (reference sequence). This CDR3 contains 12 residues. The ends were cut back, 2 bases at V and 6 bases at J, with 5 bases in the middle. This CDR3 is CASSLWSNEQFF. CDR3 nucleotide sequence: TGTGCCAGCAGCTTATGGAGCAATGAGCAGTTCTTC.

The chain uses TRBV11-3 and TRBJ1-3; a possible D gene is TRBD1 (6 bases). The CDR3 totals 13 residues. The ends were cut back, 5 bases at V and 3 bases at J, with 8 bases in the middle. Germline assignment: CDR1 SGHNT and CDR2 YENEEA. CDR3 sequence: CASSGTRGNTIYF. DNA of the CDR3: TGTGCCAGCAGCGGGACACGTGGAAACACCATATATTTT.

The chain is built from TRBV11-2 and TRBJ2-6; 7 positions match TRBD2. The germline CDR1 and CDR2 sequences are SGHAT and FQNNGV. The CDR3 loop spans 18 amino acids. V lost 6 bases and J lost 1; bases outside the gene matches: 12. CDR3 amino acids: CASRVFRDYPSGANVLTF. In nucleotides, the CDR3 is TGTGCCAGCAGAGTCTTCCGGGACTATCCATCTGGGGCCAACGTCCTGACTTTC.

The rearrangement uses TRBV6-6 and TRBJ2-5; TRBD1 aligns across 7 bases. This CDR3 has 15 amino acids. The germline gives CDR1 MNHNY, CDR2 SVGAGI (reference sequence). Trimming at V came to 5 bases and at J to 1 base, leaving 7 bases not matched to a gene. DNA of the CDR3: TGTGCCAGCAGTGCCTGGACAGGAATCCAAGAGACCCAGTACTTC. It is translated as CASSAWTGIQETQYF.

The chain couples TRBV29-1 to TRBJ1-1, with D perhaps TRBD1 (6 bases). Germline V lookup: CDR1 SQVTM, CDR2 ANQGSEA. The CDR3 covers 14 residues. V lost 1 base and J 11 bases, leaving 20 bases between the germline ends. The CDR3 region is CSVEGPRGKQGAFF. The CDR3 bases are TGCAGCGTTGAAGGACCCAGGGGCAAGCAGGGGGCTTTCTTT.

The chain employs TRBV11-3 and TRBJ2-5; 8 bases line up with TRBD1. Trimming took 1 base from V and 2 from J; bases not matched to a gene: 3. This CDR3 comprises 15 residues. Per the germline V gene, CDR1 is SGHNT and CDR2 is YENEEA. The CDR3 is CASSLGNRGQETQYF. DNA for the CDR3: TGTGCCAGCAGCTTAGGCAACAGGGGGCAAGAGACCCAGTACTTC.

V is TRBV6-1 and J is TRBJ1-4; TRBD1 matches 8 bases. This CDR3 spans 14 amino acids. From germline, CDR1 is MNHNS and CDR2 SASEGT. J was trimmed by 7 bases and V by 5 bases; bases with no gene match: 6. The CDR3, as DNA: TGTGCCAGCAGTAGACAGGGGTCGGGTGAAAAACTGTTTTTT. As protein: CASSRQGSGEKLFF.

J is TRBJ1-2 and V is TRBV5-1; 8 bases map to TRBD1. CDR1 and CDR2 from the germline V gene are SGHRS and YFSETQ. Trimming took 1 base from V and 4 from J; bases not matched to a gene: 9. The CDR3 spans 16 residues. The CDR3 nucleotides are TGCGCCAGCAGCTTGAGGGGACAGGCGGACTTCTATGGCTACACCTTC. It yields the protein CASSLRGQADFYGYTF.

The chain combines TRBV2 with TRBJ2-1; a weak D match, TRBD1 (7 bases). Trimming left V 4 bases short and J 8 bases short, with 18 bases between. The germline V gene has CDR1 SNHLY and CDR2 FYNNEI. The CDR3 is 15 residues long. CDR3 sequence (DNA): TGTGCCAGCAGTGTTGGAGGGGGCTATTCCTATGAGCAGTTCTTC. It encodes CASSVGGGYSYEQFF. The full variable domain, in which reference TRBV2 and TRBJ2-1 provide the parts outside the CDR3, is EPEVTQTPSHQVTQMGQEVILRCVPISNHLYFYWYRQILGQKVEFLVSFYNNEISEKSEIFDDQFSVERPDGSNFTLKIRSTKLEDSAMYFCASSVGGGYSYEQFFGPGTRLTVL.

This chain joins TRBV7-9 and TRBJ1-1; the D is unclear. CDR1 and CDR2 from the germline V gene are SEHNR and FQNEAQ (reference sequence). The CDR3 extends over 16 amino acids. Trimming left V 8 bases short and J 1 base short, with 20 bases between. In nucleotides, the CDR3 is TGTGCCAGCGTGGAAAGCCCCGATGAGAGGAACACTGAAGCTTTCTTT. Amino acids: CASVESPDERNTEAFF.

As for this clone: This CDR3 is missing its conserved last phenylalanine or tryptophan, likely due to a read error. V is TRBV11-3 and J is TRBJ2-7; 11 nucleotides agree with TRBD1. CDR1 is SGHNT and CDR2 is YENEEA in the germline V gene. CDR3 length: 15 amino acids. V lost 6 bases and J lost 3; bases outside the gene matches: 7. CDR3 nucleotides: TGTGCCAGCAGACCTTCCGGGACAGGGGGCTACGAGCAGTACCTC. This encodes CASRPSGTGGYEQYL.

The genes are TRBV4-3 and TRBJ2-2; 9 bases align to TRBD2. Looked up from germline, CDR1 is LGHNA and CDR2 is YSLEER. The CDR3 loop spans 17 amino acids. V lost 0 bases to trimming and J lost 1 base; unmatched junction nucleotides: 3. DNA for the CDR3: TGCGCCAGCAGCCAAGAGGAACTAGCGGGGAACACCGGGGAGCTGTTTTTT. It yields the protein CASSQEELAGNTGELFF.

In this sample, this clone turned up a few times. The chain has TRBV4-1 and TRBJ1-3; no reliable D call. Per germline, CDR1 MGHRA and CDR2 YSYEKL. This CDR3 is built from 16 residues. The V gene lost 4 bases and the J gene lost 0 bases, with 13 bases spanning the gap. This CDR3 reads CASSPQENYSGNTIYF. The CDR3 region has the DNA TGCGCCAGCAGCCCTCAGGAGAACTACTCTGGAAACACCATATATTTT.

This clone appeared a few times. The genes are TRBV19 and TRBJ2-5; 7 nucleotides match TRBD1. The CDR3 totals 14 residues. J gave up 3 bases and V 7 bases, and 8 bases lay outside the gene matches. Germline V gene lookup returns CDR1 LNHDA and CDR2 SQIVND (reference sequence). The CDR3: CASTNTGQKETQYF. In DNA, the CDR3 is TGTGCCAGTACCAACACGGGACAGAAAGAGACCCAGTACTTC.

The chain has TRBV27 and TRBJ2-7; D unresolved. The CDR3 has 15 residues. Germline values: CDR1 MNHEY, CDR2 SMNVEV (reference sequence). V was cut by 6 bases and J by 6 bases, with 21 bases left in between. CDR3 DNA sequence: TGTGCCAGCAGCTCGAGGACCGACCCCGGGCTCGAGCAGTACTTC. The encoded protein is CASSSRTDPGLEQYF.

The V gene is TRBV5-5, the J gene TRBJ2-7; 8 bases map to TRBD1. The trim removed 4 bases at V and 4 bases at J, leaving 10 bases unmatched. CDR3 length: 15 amino acids. Per the germline V gene, CDR1 is SGHKS and CDR2 is YYEKEE (reference sequence). Written as DNA, the CDR3 is TGTGCCAGCAGCACCCCAGGGACAGGAGATTACGAGCAGTACTTC. Translated, it gives CASSTPGTGDYEQYF.

The chain combines TRBV4-3 with TRBJ2-7; perhaps TRBD2 as D (6 bases). The CDR3 contains 16 residues. Germline V gene lookup returns CDR1 LGHNA and CDR2 YSLEER. Trimming took 1 base from V and 5 from J, leaving 18 bases between them. CDR3 region: CASSQAVLREKHEQYF. CDR3 nucleotide sequence: TGCGCCAGCAGCCAAGCGGTATTACGGGAGAAGCACGAGCAGTACTTC.

The chain is built from TRBV6-4 and TRBJ2-1; D unclear. There are 14 residues in the CDR3. The V gene lost 2 bases and the J gene lost 3 bases, with 8 bases spanning the gap. Germline CDR1 is MRHNA and CDR2 is SNTAGT. The CDR3 spells CASSDGYYYNEQFF. The CDR3 region has the DNA TGTGCCAGCAGTGACGGTTACTACTACAATGAGCAGTTCTTC.

The sample holds a few counts of this clone. This chain uses TRBV6-1 with TRBJ2-3, with D unresolved. This CDR3 is built from 12 residues. V shed 0 bases and J shed 5 bases, with 3 bases lying between them. Germline V gene sequence: CDR1 MNHNS, CDR2 SASEGT. As DNA, the CDR3 is TGTGCCAGCAGTGAAGCCGGAGATACGCAGTATTTT. It specifies CASSEAGDTQYF.

The chain couples TRBV4-2 to TRBJ2-5; TRBD1 might be the D (6 bases). The CDR3 covers 16 residues. Germline assignment: CDR1 LGHNA and CDR2 YNFKEQ. The germline V and J ends were trimmed by 0 bases and 2 bases, with 13 bases remaining between them. The CDR3 DNA follows: TGTGCCAGCAGCCAAGATCTAAGGACAGCTCAAGAGACCCAGTACTTC. Translating it yields CASSQDLRTAQETQYF.

This clone was recorded once. At the DNA level, this CDR3 is encoded by other sequences in the same sample as well. The chain is built from TRBV5-1 and TRBJ2-5; D is ambiguous. Germline CDR1 is SGHRS and CDR2 is YFSETQ. The V gene lost 0 bases and the J gene lost 2 bases, with 5 bases spanning the gap. The CDR3 sequence is 13 residues long. As DNA, the CDR3 is TGCGCCAGCAGCTTGGGACAACAAGAGACCCAGTACTTC. This codes for CASSLGQQETQYF.

The chain has TRBV7-2 and TRBJ1-5, with 7 bases identical to TRBD1. The trim removed 5 bases at V and 2 bases at J, leaving 9 bases unmatched. The germline V gene has CDR1 SGHTA and CDR2 FQGNSA. The CDR3 has 16 amino acids. DNA for the CDR3: TGTGCCAGCAGCCGAAAGGGGACAGCCGGCAATCAGCCCCAGCATTTT. Translated: CASSRKGTAGNQPQHF.

This clone has more than one count but fewer than ten. Written as DNA, the CDR3 is TGTGCCAGCAGCCTCGCCCACTTCAGGGGGGTCTATGGCTACACCTTC. As protein: CASSLAHFRGVYGYTF. This rearrangement joins TRBV7-9 to TRBJ1-2, with 7 bases that match TRBD1. V was clipped by 5 bases and J by 4 bases; unmatched bases: 13. The CDR3 loop spans 16 amino acids. Germline CDR1 and CDR2: SEHNR and FQNEAQ (reference sequence).

The V and J genes are TRBV7-2 and TRBJ2-3, with 8 bases fitting TRBD2. CDR1 SGHTA and CDR2 FQGNSA come from the germline V gene. This CDR3 is 16 amino acids long. Losses at the gene ends were 3 bases for V and 4 bases for J; bases not matched to a gene: 9. CDR3 protein: CASSLAGTRSADTQYF. The DNA of the CDR3 is TGTGCCAGCAGCTTGGCGGGGACTAGATCCGCAGATACGCAGTATTTT.

The chain recombines TRBV18 with TRBJ1-1, with 8 bases matching TRBD1. This CDR3 region has 14 residues. Germline CDR1 and CDR2: KGHSH and LQKENI. V lost 3 bases to trimming and J lost 1 base; unmatched junction nucleotides: 1. For the CDR3, the DNA is TGTGCCAGCTCACCGGACAGGGCGAACACTGAAGCTTTCTTT. This translates into CASSPDRANTEAFF.

CDR3 in amino acids: CASSLDPQKQVTEAFF. CDR3 in DNA: TGTGCCAGCAGCTTAGACCCTCAGAAACAGGTGACTGAAGCTTTCTTT. The V call is TRBV7-2, the J call TRBJ1-1, with D perhaps matching TRBD1 (5 bases). Germline CDR1 is SGHTA and CDR2 is FQGNSA. This CDR3 spans 16 amino acids. The V gene lost 1 base and the J gene lost 5 bases, with 17 bases spanning the gap.

The table lists this clone with a few counts. The chain combines TRBV18 with TRBJ2-2, with D possibly matching TRBD2 (5 bases). The germline gives CDR1 KGHSH, CDR2 LQKENI. CDR3 size: 14 residues. Trimming pared 1 base from V and 4 bases from J, leaving 7 bases between. The CDR3 reads CASSPRGSTGELFF. CDR3 bases: TGTGCCAGCTCACCACGAGGGAGCACCGGGGAGCTGTTTTTT.

This chain joins TRBV19 and TRBJ1-1; D perhaps matches TRBD1 (6 bases). CDR1 LNHDA and CDR2 SQIVND come from the germline V gene (reference sequence). Trimming stripped 7 bases from V and 4 bases from J, with 19 bases between. The length of the CDR3 is 15 residues. CDR3 DNA: TGTGCCAGTACTGCTGGGGGGGCGATGGGCACTGAAGCTTTCTTT. This gives the protein CASTAGGAMGTEAFF.